The source of this T cell receptor beta chain is a study of beta chain features in type 1 diabetes (dated by TCRdb to 2017 to 2018). With regard to the full study: Mean age, gender distribution, total cell number and subset yield did not differ between patients and healthy donors. A total of 85 million to 140 million sorted cells were examined across all samples, and the number of cells per subset was strongly correlated with RNA yield. In the study, TCRB repertoires of sorted circulating CD4+ T cell subsets from recently diagnosed type 1 diabetes patients were compared with those of matched healthy donors. Regulatory and stem cell-like memory subsets were obtained from only 8 patients and roughly 8 healthy donors, while naive and central memory subsets were obtained from all 30 or so donors. Overall study outcomes, separate from this receptor: The naive, central memory and regulatory TCRB repertoires appeared to resemble one another more closely among patients than among healthy donors. A moderate but significant shortening of TCRB CDR3 length was observed in type 1 diabetes patients in all four CD4+ subsets. Because cDNA rather than genomic DNA was sequenced, highly expressing activated cells could have been over-represented, although no difference in activation and CD3 levels was found between groups. HLA sub-analyses involved small numbers of individuals, so any influence of HLA type on TCRB rearrangement remained unresolved. Shorter templates might have been favored by PCR, but patient and control samples were amplified and corrected together, so both groups would have been affected equally by any skew. Patients with type 1 diabetes made fewer insertions and deleted more nucleotides at VDJ recombination sites, implying thymic rearrangement abnormalities.

The entire amount of isolated RNA was reverse transcribed using the High Capacity cDNA Reverse Transcription Kit, so the sequenced TCRB transcripts were expressed ones. Deep immunoSEQ sequencing was applied to naive, central memory and regulatory T cell samples, giving an average of about 3.57 million total reads per sample. Sorted cells were lysed in RLT buffer and RNA was extracted with DNase-treated RNeasy Micro or Mini kits, depending on cell number. To prevent cross-contamination, each cell subset was processed individually, whereas patient and healthy donor samples were processed jointly. The immunoSEQ multiplex PCR was used to amplify TCRB sequences from cDNA, yielding 87-bp fragments that span the CDR3 region. Sequencing of the amplicons was done on the Illumina HiSeq platform. The original pipeline was this. Synthetic template baselines were used to correct PCR bias computationally, reads within Hamming distance 2 were collapsed together, and singletons that could not be merged were discarded. Reads were aligned against IMGT to assign V, D and J genes, CDR3 length and insertions or deletions at six rearrangement sites. Within each subset, clonotype counts were normalized to sorted cell number, and only after that were true diversity and Gini coefficients computed with the tcR R package. The overlap coefficient, calculated on TCRB nucleotide sequences, was used to quantify repertoire sharing. TCRdb obtained this table from immuneACCESS and retained in-frame rearrangements with V and J assigned. These tables miss some clones; where compared with another copy, unresolved V genes account for less than half of the shortfall, and the remainder is unexplained. V and J calls and clone size follow that table, whereas D and trimming were derived from the DNA. This sample holds approximately 100,000 clones; roughly 28% were observed only once. Jointly, the top ten make up roughly 0.5% of the sample.

This clone was found many times. The antigen it binds to is not known. The record has no base qualities; no much larger clone is one base away. The germline V gene encodes CDR1 MNHNS and CDR2 SASEGT. Including cysteine and phenylalanine, the CDR3 has 15 amino acids. The retained sequence is limited to the CDR3, 45 bases, with the frame set at the first base. Relative to germline, V is 5 bases shorter and J is 0 bases shorter, with 13 bases between their ends. From each donor, a single peripheral blood sample of approximately 120 mL on average was drawn into heparinised tubes. A BD FACSAria II and a panel including CD45RO, CCR7, CD25, CD127, CD95 and CD27 were used to sort naive, central memory, regulatory and stem cell-like memory CD4+ T cells. A purity above 95% was achieved for all sorted populations. Right away, PBMCs were isolated by Lymphoprep density gradient centrifugation and were stained directly, with no culture step. So that batch effects would be minimized, each experiment stained and sorted samples in pairs, pairing one healthy donor with one patient.

The clonotype comes from a woman under 30 with type 1 diabetes. The specimen was central memory CD4+ T cells from blood. This receptor chain uses TRBV6-1 and TRBJ1-1, with a weak D call of TRBD1 (5 bases match). The nucleotide sequence reads as follows: TGTGCCAGCAGTCCCAGGACAAGCGTGAACACTGAAGCTTTCTTT. Its coded protein is CASSPRTSVNTEAFF.